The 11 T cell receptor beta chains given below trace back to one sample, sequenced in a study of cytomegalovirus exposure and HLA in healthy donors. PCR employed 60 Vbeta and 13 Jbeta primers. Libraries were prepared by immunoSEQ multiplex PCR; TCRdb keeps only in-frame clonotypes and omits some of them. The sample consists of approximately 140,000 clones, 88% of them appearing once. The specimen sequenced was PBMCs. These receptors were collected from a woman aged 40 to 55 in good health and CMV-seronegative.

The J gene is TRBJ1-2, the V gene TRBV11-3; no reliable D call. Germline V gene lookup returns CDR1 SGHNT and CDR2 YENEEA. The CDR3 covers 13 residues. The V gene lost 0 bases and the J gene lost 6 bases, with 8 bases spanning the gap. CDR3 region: CASSLDTSDGYTF. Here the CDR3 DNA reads TGTGCCAGCAGCTTAGATACGAGTGATGGCTACACCTTC.

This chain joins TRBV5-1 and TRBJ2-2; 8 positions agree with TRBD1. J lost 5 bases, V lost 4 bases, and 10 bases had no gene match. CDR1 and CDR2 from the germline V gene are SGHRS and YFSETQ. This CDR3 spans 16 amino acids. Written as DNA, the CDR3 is TGCGCCAGCAGCGACCGGACAGGGAGCGCGACCGGGGAGCTGTTTTTT. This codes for CASSDRTGSATGELFF.

CDR3 nucleotides: TGTGCCAGCAGTTTGGCAGGTCTGCAGTCTGGATCAGATACGCAGTATTTT. Its translation is CASSLAGLQSGSDTQYF. The chain uses TRBV28 and TRBJ2-3; D unresolved. This CDR3 comprises 17 residues. CDR1 is MDHEN, CDR2 SYDVKM, per germline. The ends were cut back, 3 bases at V and 4 bases at J, with 20 bases in the middle. The full variable domain, rest sourced from reference TRBV28 and TRBJ2-3, is DVKVTQSSRYLVKRTGEKVFLECVQDMDHENMFWYRQDPGLGLRLIYFSYDVKMKEKGDIPEGYSVSREKKERFSLILESASTNQTSMYLCASSLAGLQSGSDTQYFGPGTRLTVL.

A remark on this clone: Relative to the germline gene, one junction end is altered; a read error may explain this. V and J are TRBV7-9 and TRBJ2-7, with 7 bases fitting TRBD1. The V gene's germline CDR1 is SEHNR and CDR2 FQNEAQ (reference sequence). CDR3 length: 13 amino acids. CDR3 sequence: CSSEYTGDYEQYF. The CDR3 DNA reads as TGTTCCAGCGAGTATACAGGGGACTACGAGCAGTACTTC. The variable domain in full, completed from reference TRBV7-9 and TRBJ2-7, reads DTGVSQNPRHKITKRGQNVTFRCDPISEHNRLYWYRQTLGQGPEFLTYFQNEAQLEKSRLLSDRFSAERPKGSFSTLEIQRTEQGDSAMYLCSSEYTGDYEQYFGPGTRLTVT.

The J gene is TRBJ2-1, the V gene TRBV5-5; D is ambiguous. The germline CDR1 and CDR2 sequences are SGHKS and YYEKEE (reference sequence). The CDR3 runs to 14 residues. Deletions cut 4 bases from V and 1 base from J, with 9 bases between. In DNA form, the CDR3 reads TGTGCCAGCAGCGTAGCCTCTTCCTACAATGAGCAGTTCTTC. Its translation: CASSVASSYNEQFF.

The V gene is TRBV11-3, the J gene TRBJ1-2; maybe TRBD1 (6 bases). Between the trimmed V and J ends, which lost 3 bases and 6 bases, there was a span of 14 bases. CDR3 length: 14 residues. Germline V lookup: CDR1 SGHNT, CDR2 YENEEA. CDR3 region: CASSFRGRADGYTF. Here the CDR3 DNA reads TGTGCCAGCAGCTTTAGGGGGAGGGCTGATGGCTACACCTTC.

CDR3 nucleotide sequence: TGTGCCAGCAGCTTTCGGGCGGGAGGCTCGAATGAGCAGTTCTTC. Protein: CASSFRAGGSNEQFF. The V and J genes are TRBV11-3 and TRBJ2-1; 8 bases are shared with TRBD2. The CDR3 has 15 residues. CDR1 and CDR2 from the germline V gene are SGHNT and YENEEA. J lost 7 bases, V lost 3 bases, and 8 bases had no gene match.

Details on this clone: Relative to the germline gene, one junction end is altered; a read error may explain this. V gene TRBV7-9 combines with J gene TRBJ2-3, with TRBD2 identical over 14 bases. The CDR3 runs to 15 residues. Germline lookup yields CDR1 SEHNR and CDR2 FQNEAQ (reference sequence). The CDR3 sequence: CSSSRLAGGADTQYF. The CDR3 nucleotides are TGTTCCAGCAGCCGACTAGCGGGAGGGGCAGATACGCAGTATTTT.

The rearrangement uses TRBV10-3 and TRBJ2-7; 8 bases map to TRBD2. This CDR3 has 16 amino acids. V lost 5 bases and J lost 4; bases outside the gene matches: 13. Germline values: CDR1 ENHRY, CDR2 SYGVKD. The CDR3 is CAISRSLAADPYEQYF. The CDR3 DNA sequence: TGTGCCATCAGTCGATCACTAGCGGCGGATCCTTACGAGCAGTACTTC.

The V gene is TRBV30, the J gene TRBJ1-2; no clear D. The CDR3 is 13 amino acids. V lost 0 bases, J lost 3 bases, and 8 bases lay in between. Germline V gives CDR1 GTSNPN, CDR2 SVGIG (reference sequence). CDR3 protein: CAWSVRQYYGYTF. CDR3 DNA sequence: TGTGCCTGGAGTGTACGTCAGTACTATGGCTACACCTTC.

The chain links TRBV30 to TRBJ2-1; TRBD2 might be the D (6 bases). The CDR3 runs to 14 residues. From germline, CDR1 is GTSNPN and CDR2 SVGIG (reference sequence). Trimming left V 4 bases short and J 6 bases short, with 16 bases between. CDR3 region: CAWNYGGGINEQFF. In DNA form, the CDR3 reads TGTGCCTGGAACTACGGCGGAGGGATCAATGAGCAGTTCTTC.